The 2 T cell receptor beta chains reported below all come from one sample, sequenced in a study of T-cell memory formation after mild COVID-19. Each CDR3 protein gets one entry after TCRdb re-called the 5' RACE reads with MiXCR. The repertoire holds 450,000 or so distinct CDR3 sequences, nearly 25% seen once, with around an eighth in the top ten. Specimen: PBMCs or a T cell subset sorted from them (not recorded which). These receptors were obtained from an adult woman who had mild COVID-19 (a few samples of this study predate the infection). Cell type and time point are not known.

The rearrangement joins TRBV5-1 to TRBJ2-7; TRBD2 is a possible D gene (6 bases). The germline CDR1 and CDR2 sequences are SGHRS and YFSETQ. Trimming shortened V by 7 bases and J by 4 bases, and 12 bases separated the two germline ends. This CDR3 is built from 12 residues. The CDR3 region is CASWRESYEQYF. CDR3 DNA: TGCGCCAGCTGGAGGGAGTCGTACGAGCAGTACTTC. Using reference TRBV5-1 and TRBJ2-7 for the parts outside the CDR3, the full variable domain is KAGVTQTPRYLIKTRGQQVTLSCSPISGHRSVSWYQQTPGQGLQFLFEYFSETQRNKGNFPGRFSGRQFSNSRSEMNVSTLELGDSALYLCASWRESYEQYFGPGTRLTVT.

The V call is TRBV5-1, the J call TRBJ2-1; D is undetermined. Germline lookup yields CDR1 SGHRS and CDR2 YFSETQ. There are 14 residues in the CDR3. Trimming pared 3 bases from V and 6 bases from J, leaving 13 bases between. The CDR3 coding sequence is TGCGCCAGCAGCTCGCCGCGAGTAGTCAATGAGCAGTTCTTC. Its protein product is CASSSPRVVNEQFF.